This T cell receptor beta chain stems from a study of shared clonotypes between healthy human individuals. Study outcomes and limitations: With a handful of donors compared, about 5% of naive CD4 clonotypes were shared. Among donors, sharing of clonotypes was expected to be affected by sequencing depth.

Samples underwent the assay at deep level. Investigators spread the genomic DNA of each subset evenly over several immunoSEQ plates. The method was immunoSEQ multiplex PCR; TCRdb's version includes in-frame clones alone and lacks a portion of them. The table records millions of clones, 90% to 95% of them present only once. Germline values: CDR1 MGHRA, CDR2 YSYEKL. Trimming removed 1 base at V and 2 bases at J, with 7 bases between. This CDR3 has 14 amino acids. For this clone: What it recognizes is unknown.

This TCR derives from a man aged 18 to 30 in good health. V usage is TRBV4-1 and J usage is TRBJ2-3; D call uncertain. The sample was naive CD4+ T cells sorted from blood. Subset of the sample: CD45RA+ positively selected. CDR3 coding DNA: TGCGCCAGCAGCCAAGTAGGGCACACAGATACGCAGTATTTT. Residues: CASSQVGHTDTQYF.